This T cell receptor (beta chain) comes out of a study of T-cell reconstitution after alpha-beta-depleted transplantation in children. General study results and limits: Reported findings indicate that, about two months after transplant, alpha-beta T cells came from several hundred expanded clones, which were derived from non-depleted graft cells. Most T-cell counts and diversity one year after the transplant came from T cells that were newly produced. Some patients' high day-60 TCRbeta diversity was traced to surviving recipient T cells and thymic progenitors.

Unique molecular identifiers were incorporated when the TCRbeta library was constructed. TCRdb re-called the PCR reads through MiXCR, storing one row per CDR3 protein. The table includes 280,000 or so distinct CDR3 sequences, under 14% detected once. This clonotype was observed many times. Its specificity is not known. Germline CDR1 SGHRS, CDR2 YFSETQ. With V trimmed by 0 bases and J by 4 bases, 17 bases remained unmatched. This CDR3 has 20 residues. The sequenced sample was peripheral blood, obtained 180 days after TCRalphabeta/CD19-depleted stem cell transplant. V usage is TRBV5-1 and J usage is TRBJ2-5; TRBD2 matches 11 bases. The sequence derives from a male patient between 2 and 15 years old who had a stem cell transplant for chronic granulomatous disease, so the T cells may come from the graft donor. The CDR3 DNA reads as TGCGCCAGCAGCTTGGCCATTCGGCTAGCGGGAGGAATTCCAAGAGAGACCCAGTACTTC. Its protein product is CASSLAIRLAGGIPRETQYF.